A single sample gave rise to the 19 T cell receptor beta chains below, sequenced in a study of cytomegalovirus exposure and HLA in healthy donors. The PCR was carried out with 60 Vbeta primers and 13 Jbeta primers. The data were produced by immunoSEQ multiplex PCR, yet TCRdb's version contains in-frame clones alone and is incomplete. The sample records around 59,000 clones, approximately 80% being singletons. Source material: PBMCs. These receptors all stem from a human donor in good health.

The V call is TRBV27, the J call TRBJ1-4; possibly TRBD1 for D (6 bases). V lost 2 bases to trimming and J lost 6 bases, with 10 bases between them. In germline, CDR1 is MNHEY, CDR2 SMNVEV (reference sequence). This CDR3 spans 14 amino acids. The CDR3 loop is CASSLTGIYEKLFF. For the CDR3, the DNA is TGTGCCAGCAGTTTAACAGGGATTTATGAAAAACTGTTTTTT. The variable domain in full, completed from reference TRBV27 and TRBJ1-4, reads EAQVTQNPRYLITVTGKKLTVTCSQNMNHEYMSWYRQDPGLGLRQIYYSMNVEVTDKGDVPEGYKVSRKEKRNFPLILESPSPNQTSLYFCASSLTGIYEKLFFGSGTQLSVL.

The chain has TRBV4-2 and TRBJ2-4; 10 bases match TRBD2. J lost 0 bases, V lost 0 bases, and 2 bases had no gene match. CDR1 is LGHNA and CDR2 is YNFKEQ in the germline V gene. CDR3 length: 17 amino acids. CDR3 loop: CASSQDSGGLAKNIQYF. The CDR3 region has the DNA TGTGCCAGCAGCCAAGATAGCGGGGGGTTAGCCAAAAACATTCAGTACTTC.

The V and J genes are TRBV5-8 and TRBJ2-6; D perhaps matches TRBD1 (5 bases). Germline CDR1 reads SGHTS; CDR2 reads YDEGEE. The CDR3 totals 15 residues. Trimming took off 3 bases at V and 4 bases at J, with 11 bases between the two ends. This chain's CDR3 is CASSSGLSGANVLTF. In DNA form, the CDR3 reads TGTGCCAGCAGCTCAGGGCTTTCCGGGGCCAACGTCCTGACTTTC. The full variable domain, rest sourced from reference TRBV5-8 and TRBJ2-6, is EAGVTQSPTHLIKTRGQQATLRCSPISGHTSVYWYQQALGLGLQFLLWYDEGEERNRGNFPPRFSGRQFPNYSSELNVNALELEDSALYLCASSSGLSGANVLTFGAGSRLTVL.

A note on this clone: The same CDR3 can be traced to other DNA sequences in this sample. The rearrangement joins TRBV10-3 to TRBJ2-7; 13 positions match TRBD2. This CDR3 comprises 14 residues. V shed 7 bases and J 5 bases; nucleotides not matched to a gene: 5. Germline V gene lookup returns CDR1 ENHRY and CDR2 SYGVKD. In DNA form, the CDR3 reads TGTGCCATCAACCCCGGACTAGCGGGAGACGAGCAGTACTTC. As protein: CAINPGLAGDEQYF.

The DNA for the CDR3 is TGCGCCAGCAGCCAAGTCTTCGAGACAGGTAACAATGAGCAGTTCTTC. Its protein is CASSQVFETGNNEQFF. The rearrangement joins TRBV4-1 to TRBJ2-1; a possible D gene is TRBD1 (6 bases). This CDR3 is 16 amino acids long. CDR1 is MGHRA and CDR2 is YSYEKL in the germline V gene. V was cut by 1 base and J by 5 bases, with 15 bases left in between.

This clone was seen only a few times. The CDR3 region is CSVGGQGYGYTF. The CDR3 DNA follows: TGCAGCGTGGGAGGACAGGGCTATGGCTACACCTTC. The chain uses TRBV29-1 and TRBJ1-2; 8 nucleotides match TRBD1. V shed 6 bases and J 4 bases; nucleotides not matched to a gene: 4. Germline CDR1 and CDR2: SQVTM and ANQGSEA. CDR3 length: 12 amino acids.

The chain uses TRBV5-6 and TRBJ2-5; 9 positions agree with TRBD1. V lost 2 bases and J lost 5; bases outside the gene matches: 7. Germline loops: CDR1 SGHDT, CDR2 YYEEEE. The CDR3 loop spans 15 amino acids. In DNA form, the CDR3 reads TGTGCCAGCAGCTTAGGACAGGGGAGGAGGGAGACCCAGTACTTC. Its protein product is CASSLGQGRRETQYF. Filled out from reference TRBV5-6 and TRBJ2-5, the complete variable domain reads DAGVTQSPTHLIKTRGQQVTLRCSPKSGHDTVSWYQQALGQGPQFIFQYYEEEERQRGNFPDRFSGHQFPNYSSELNVNALLLGDSALYLCASSLGQGRRETQYFGPGTRLLVL.

The chain recombines TRBV29-1 with TRBJ2-5, with D maybe TRBD1 (6 bases). Germline values: CDR1 SQVTM, CDR2 ANQGSEA. The ends were cut back, 6 bases at V and 1 base at J, with 9 bases in the middle. CDR3 size: 12 residues. This CDR3 reads CSVTQGQETQYF. The CDR3 nucleotides read TGCAGCGTCACACAGGGCCAAGAGACCCAGTACTTC. Supplemented by reference TRBV29-1 and TRBJ2-5, the full variable domain reads SAVISQKPSRDICQRGTSLTIQCQVDSQVTMMFWYRQQPGQSLTLIATANQGSEATYESGFVIDKFPISRPNLTFSTLTVSNMSPEDSSIYLCSVTQGQETQYFGPGTRLLVL.

This rearrangement joins TRBV5-1 to TRBJ2-1; a possible D gene is TRBD2 (6 bases). Looked up from germline, CDR1 is SGHRS and CDR2 is YFSETQ. V lost 4 bases, J lost 8 bases, and 19 bases lay in between. The CDR3 consists of 15 residues. DNA for the CDR3: TGCGCCAGCAGCCCCCTAGCGATGGTGATCGATGAGCAGTTCTTC. It is translated as CASSPLAMVIDEQFF.

As for this clone: Other DNA sequences within the sample encode an identical CDR3. The V gene is TRBV7-2, the J gene TRBJ2-5; 9 bases fit TRBD2. The CDR3 loop spans 13 amino acids. Germline CDR1 is SGHTA and CDR2 is FQGNSA. Germline trimming cut 3 bases from V and 5 bases from J; bases unmatched to any gene: 1. The CDR3 sequence: CASSLSGGETQYF. In DNA, the CDR3 is TGTGCCAGCAGCTTGAGCGGGGGGGAGACCCAGTACTTC. Variable domain in full (rest from reference TRBV7-2 and TRBJ2-5): GAGVSQSPSNKVTEKGKDVELRCDPISGHTALYWYRQSLGQGLEFLIYFQGNSAPDKSGLPSDRFSAERTGGSVSTLTIQRTQQEDSAVYLCASSLSGGETQYFGPGTRLLVL.

This clone was recorded once. The rearrangement uses TRBV4-2 and TRBJ2-3, with D perhaps matching TRBD2 (6 bases). The length of the CDR3 is 16 residues. Germline V gives CDR1 LGHNA, CDR2 YNFKEQ. Trimming cost V 1 base and J 2 bases, with 13 bases left between them. The CDR3 DNA follows: TGTGCCAGCAGCCAAGGACTGGGAGGTTCCACAGATACGCAGTATTTT. Amino acid sequence: CASSQGLGGSTDTQYF.

The V gene is TRBV18, the J gene TRBJ1-2; no clear D gene. The germline CDR1 and CDR2 sequences are KGHSH and LQKENI. The CDR3 loop spans 16 amino acids. V was shortened by 6 bases and J by 1 base, with 18 bases between the two germline ends. CDR3 bases: TGTGCCAGCTCGCTGGACCGGGAGCCAAGTAACTATGGCTACACCTTC. It translates to CASSLDREPSNYGYTF.

J is TRBJ2-3 and V is TRBV7-8; 11 bases map to TRBD2. CDR3 size: 19 residues. Germline V gene lookup returns CDR1 SGHVS and CDR2 FQNEAQ. The V gene end was trimmed by 1 base and the J gene end by 1 base; junction bases not matched to a gene: 10. Here the CDR3 DNA reads TGTGCCAGCAGCTTAGTTCTGGTAGCGGGAGGGCTAGGCACAGATACGCAGTATTTT. Protein product: CASSLVLVAGGLGTDTQYF.

CDR3 loop: CASSLGLRGSYEQYF. In DNA form, the CDR3 reads TGTGCCAGCAGCTTGGGGTTGCGGGGCTCCTACGAGCAGTACTTC. The gene calls are TRBV5-6 and TRBJ2-7, with a weak D call TRBD2 (6 bases). CDR3 length: 15 amino acids. Germline-derived CDR1 and CDR2 are SGHDT and YYEEEE. Trimming cost V 0 bases and J 0 bases, with 10 bases left between them.

The table lists this clone with a count of one. The chain links TRBV10-3 to TRBJ1-1; D gene ambiguous. CDR1 ENHRY and CDR2 SYGVKD come from the germline V gene. Trimming took 3 bases from V and 1 from J, leaving 12 bases between them. CDR3 length equals 15 residues. The CDR3 here is CAISDARSGNTEAFF. The CDR3 coding sequence is TGTGCCATCAGTGACGCCAGGAGCGGGAACACTGAAGCTTTCTTT.

The chain joins TRBV7-9 to TRBJ1-1; unclear D gene. The CDR3 extends over 16 amino acids. The V gene's germline CDR1 is SEHNR and CDR2 FQNEAQ (reference sequence). Trimming left V 3 bases short and J 3 bases short, with 17 bases between. The CDR3 DNA is TGTGCCAGCAGCTTCCGCGACTACCTAGACTACACTGAAGCTTTCTTT. Translating gives CASSFRDYLDYTEAFF. The whole variable domain, filled in from reference TRBV7-9 and TRBJ1-1, reads DTGVSQNPRHKITKRGQNVTFRCDPISEHNRLYWYRQTLGQGPEFLTYFQNEAQLEKSRLLSDRFSAERPKGSFSTLEIQRTEQGDSAMYLCASSFRDYLDYTEAFFGQGTRLTVV.

This chain uses TRBV7-6 with TRBJ2-1, with D tentatively TRBD2 (5 bases). The germline V gene encodes CDR1 SGHVS and CDR2 FNYEAQ. Trimming removed 5 bases at V and 10 bases at J, with 12 bases between. There are 12 residues in the CDR3. In nucleotides, the CDR3 is TGTGCCAGCAGCCTGTCTAGCCCGGAGCAGTTCTTC. The encoded protein is CASSLSSPEQFF.

The V gene is TRBV5-1, the J gene TRBJ1-1, with D possibly being TRBD1 (5 bases). Looked up from germline, CDR1 is SGHRS and CDR2 is YFSETQ. This CDR3 contains 13 residues. With 3 bases removed from V and 3 bases from J, the gap between germline ends came to 9 bases. CDR3 protein: CASSSQGYTEAFF. The CDR3 DNA is TGCGCCAGCAGCTCCCAGGGTTACACTGAAGCTTTCTTT.

This chain joins TRBV10-2 and TRBJ2-3, with 14 bases identical to TRBD2. The germline gives CDR1 WSHSY, CDR2 SAAADI. Trimming took 4 bases from V and 5 from J; bases not matched to a gene: 8. This CDR3 has 17 residues. The CDR3 nucleotides are TGCGCCAGCAGTGGGGGGACTAGCGGGAGCATTGGAGATACGCAGTATTTT. Protein sequence: CASSGGTSGSIGDTQYF.